Below, one TCR beta chain is given with its context. Its target is unknown. The source of the sample is a study of PD-1 blockade in classical Hodgkin lymphoma. Across the study: Nivolumab dosing for patients was 3 mg/kg, administered intravenously every 2 weeks.

Per the germline V gene, CDR1 is SEHNR and CDR2 is FQNEAQ (reference sequence). The J segment lost 2 bases and the V segment lost 1 base, leaving 1 base of the junction unmatched. This CDR3 spans 15 amino acids. All the patients suffered relapse after autologous stem cell transplantation, and brentuximab vedotin exposure differed. Thawed PBMCs yielded CD4+ T cells through magnetic negative selection. General study points: Prior to therapy, complete responders displayed diversity much like that of newly diagnosed patients. CD8+ TCR diversity did not rise significantly by C4D1, unlike CD4+.

Produced via immunoSEQ multiplex PCR; TCRdb's table is partial and in-frame only. The sample has nearly 25,000 clones, roughly 89% seen once; the top ten hold approximately 1.8%. Sequencing used CD4+ T cells from blood, obtained at baseline. The receptor was isolated from a human donor with classical Hodgkin lymphoma. V usage is TRBV7-9 and J usage is TRBJ2-5, with 10 bases matching TRBD2. CDR3 protein: CASSLVLAGQETQYF. The CDR3 coding sequence is TGTGCCAGCAGCTTAGTACTAGCGGGGCAAGAGACCCAGTACTTC.